Listed below are T cell receptor beta chains from one sample, sequenced in a study of T cell clonotyping in hematopoietic cell transplantation. Assay used: immunoSEQ multiplex PCR; TCRdb lists only in-frame clones, some missing. The table includes more than 65,000 clones, approximately 94% detected once. Sequencing was done on a sample of peripheral blood mononuclear cells. These TCRs come from a man between 45 and 60 years old in good health. Some clones in this sample may be carry-over from other donors' samples. Each CDR3 is given with its conserved first and last residue. D genes are given only for firm matches. Expanded clones get a size class; other rows say once, few or many, or leave the size out.

j_call	clone_size	v_call	d_call	cdr3_aa	cdr3_nt
TRBJ1-2	-	TRBV14	TRBD1	CASSQAGTGVSGYTF	TGTGCCAGCAGCCAAGCCGGGACAGGGGTCTCTGGCTACACCTTC
TRBJ1-1	-	TRBV28	-	CASYSSTEAFF	TGTGCCAGCTACAGTTCCACTGAAGCTTTCTTT
TRBJ2-5	-	TRBV2	TRBD1	CASSRDSQETQYF	TGTGCCAGCAGTCGGGACAGCCAAGAGACCCAGTACTTC
TRBJ2-1	-	TRBV11-1	-	CASSLAPGGRVEQFF	TGTGCCAGCAGCTTAGCGCCTGGGGGCCGGGTTGAGCAGTTCTTC
TRBJ2-7	-	TRBV5-1	-	CASSQGSAYEQYF	TGCGCCAGCAGCCAAGGGTCAGCCTACGAGCAGTACTTC
TRBJ2-7	-	TRBV7-2	TRBD2	CASSVGLAGAREQYF	TGTGCCAGCAGCGTAGGACTAGCGGGAGCTCGGGAGCAGTACTTC
TRBJ1-2	-	TRBV19	-	CASSRDKVYGYTF	TGTGCCAGTAGCCGGGACAAGGTCTATGGCTACACCTTC
TRBJ1-2	-	TRBV6-5	-	CASSYSQSSYGYTF	TGTGCCAGCAGTTACTCCCAGAGCAGCTATGGCTACACCTTC
TRBJ1-1	-	TRBV19	-	CASRPGLEDTEAFF	TGTGCCAGTAGACCGGGACTAGAGGACACTGAAGCTTTCTTT
TRBJ2-6	-	TRBV7-9	-	CAISKVTGGENGANVLTF	TGTGCCATCTCTAAGGTGACAGGAGGTGAGAATGGGGCCAACGTCCTGACTTTC
TRBJ1-5	-	TRBV5-1	-	CASSPGQGNQPQHF	TGCGCCAGCAGCCCGGGGCAGGGGAACCAGCCCCAGCATTTT
TRBJ2-5	-	TRBV27	TRBD1	CASSSQGQGLFFGTQYF	TGTGCCAGCAGTTCGCAAGGACAGGGGTTGTTTTTTGGGACCCAGTACTTC
TRBJ2-2	few	TRBV30	TRBD2	CASKLAGVTGELFF	TGTGCCTCGAAGCTAGCGGGAGTCACCGGGGAGCTGTTTTTT
TRBJ2-7	-	TRBV14	-	CASNQVQDDEQYF	TGTGCCAGCAACCAGGTTCAGGACGACGAGCAGTACTTC
TRBJ1-5	-	TRBV27	-	CASSPLSSNQPQHF	TGTGCCAGCAGTCCCCTCAGCAGCAATCAGCCCCAGCATTTT
TRBJ1-5	-	TRBV6-1	-	CASSEMYGGHQPQHF	TGTGCCAGCAGTGAGATGTACGGGGGACATCAGCCCCAGCATTTT
TRBJ2-1	-	TRBV29-1	-	CSVERANYNEQFF	TGCAGCGTTGAGAGGGCGAACTACAATGAGCAGTTCTTC
TRBJ1-1	-	TRBV28	-	CASSAGGGMATEAFF	TGTGCCAGCAGCGCTGGGGGAGGGATGGCCACTGAAGCTTTCTTT
TRBJ1-5	-	TRBV28	-	CASTRDNSNQPQHF	TGTGCCAGCACCCGCGACAATAGCAATCAGCCCCAGCATTTT
TRBJ2-3	-	TRBV7-2	-	CASSFNRRDTQYF	TGTGCCAGCAGCTTTAATAGAAGGGATACGCAGTATTTT
TRBJ2-3	-	TRBV9	-	CASSATLTDTQYF	TGTGCCAGCAGCGCGACACTCACAGATACGCAGTATTTT
TRBJ1-1	-	TRBV5-4	TRBD1	CASGGQGITEAFF	TGTGCCAGCGGGGGACAGGGGATCACTGAAGCTTTCTTT
TRBJ1-5	-	TRBV6-1	-	CASRVGGIGNQPQHF	TGTGCCAGCAGGGTTGGAGGGATTGGCAATCAGCCCCAGCATTTT
TRBJ2-7	-	TRBV2	TRBD2	CASKVGRGVREQYF	TGTGCCAGCAAGGTCGGGCGGGGGGTTCGGGAGCAGTACTTC
TRBJ2-7	-	TRBV28	-	CATRTPITYEQYF	TGTGCCACCCGTACCCCTATAACCTACGAGCAGTACTTC
TRBJ2-7	once	TRBV5-1	TRBD1	CASSLGAGGEQYF	TGCGCCAGCAGCTTGGGGGCAGGGGGCGAGCAGTACTTC
TRBJ2-7	-	TRBV19	TRBD2	CASQITSGLSYEQYF	TGTGCCAGCCAGATAACTAGCGGTCTCTCCTACGAGCAGTACTTC
TRBJ2-2	-	TRBV5-4	-	CASSLISPGELFF	TGTGCCAGCAGCTTGATTTCCCCCGGGGAGCTGTTTTTT
TRBJ1-2	-	TRBV5-6	-	CASSSMGPYGGYTF	TGTGCCAGCAGCTCCATGGGCCCCTATGGGGGCTACACCTTC
TRBJ2-6	-	TRBV28	-	CASSRSSTGANVLTF	TGTGCCAGCAGTCGTAGTAGTACTGGGGCCAACGTCCTGACTTTC
TRBJ2-2	-	TRBV7-8	-	CASSLTAGELFF	TGTGCCAGCAGCTTAACAGCCGGGGAGCTGTTTTTT